This note documents a single T cell receptor (beta chain) sequence. Its antigen is undetermined. The CDR3 totals 14 residues. V dropped 5 bases and J dropped 0; count of bases not matched to a gene: 3. Germline CDR1 KGHSY, CDR2 FQNENV. Assay: immunoSEQ multiplex PCR; the TCRdb copy retains only in-frame clones and omits some. The table records about 24,000 clones, 75% to 90% of them present only once. The data were obtained in a study of EBV T-cell therapy then PD-1 blockade in nasopharyngeal carcinoma. Specified treatment: AdE1-LMPpoly-expanded autologous EBV-specific T-cell therapy followed by anti-PD-1 nivolumab.

The input for sequencing was CD8+ T cells from blood, taken at approximately day 64 from a patient whose treatment included autologous EBV-specific T cells and nivolumab. The clonotype was recovered from a man in his forties with nasopharyngeal carcinoma. This chain joins TRBV16 and TRBJ2-7; 8 bases agree with TRBD1. Written as DNA, the CDR3 is TGTGCCAGCAGCGGGACAGGCCGCTCCTACGAGCAGTACTTC. Translation gives CASSGTGRSYEQYF. Filled out from reference TRBV16 and TRBJ2-7, the complete variable domain reads GEEVAQTPKHLVRGEGQKAKLYCAPIKGHSYVFWYQQVLKNEFKFLISFQNENVFDETGMPKERFSAKCLPNSPCSLEIQATKLEDSAVYFCASSGTGRSYEQYFGPGTRLTVT.